These 30 T cell receptor beta chains were all obtained from the same sample, sequenced in a study of blood T cell repertoires in COVID-19. Libraries were prepared by immunoSEQ multiplex PCR; TCRdb keeps only in-frame clonotypes and omits some of them. The data show roughly 120,000 clones, with around 90% seen just once and 4.6% held by the top ten. Input material: peripheral blood. The receptors originated from a woman in her forties or fifties with acute or convalescent COVID-19.

The chain carries TRBV3-1 (or the pseudogene TRBV3-2) and TRBJ2-1, with 10 bases that match TRBD1. Germline CDR1 reads LGHDT; CDR2 reads YNNKEL (reference sequence). This CDR3 has 16 amino acids. V lost 4 bases to trimming and J lost 4 bases; unmatched junction nucleotides: 7. CDR3 sequence (DNA): TGTGCCAGCAGCCCTACCGGGACAGGGGCTTACAATGAGCAGTTCTTC. It is translated as CASSPTGTGAYNEQFF.

The chain uses TRBV27 and TRBJ1-1; TRBD1 matches at 7 bases. The CDR3 extends over 13 amino acids. With 8 bases clipped from V and 5 bases from J, the junction kept 8 bases outside the gene matches. Germline V lookup: CDR1 MNHEY, CDR2 SMNVEV (reference sequence). This CDR3 is CASRLSRGTEAFF. The CDR3 bases are TGTGCCAGCCGATTAAGCAGGGGGACTGAAGCTTTCTTT.

CDR3 sequence reads: CASFGGSNQPQHF. The DNA of the CDR3 is TGTGCCAGTTTCGGGGGTAGTAATCAGCCCCAGCATTTT. The rearrangement joins TRBV19 to TRBJ1-5; D possibly corresponds to TRBD1 (5 bases). The CDR3 has 13 amino acids. Trimming shortened V by 8 bases and J by 4 bases, and 12 bases separated the two germline ends. CDR1 is LNHDA, CDR2 SQIVND, per germline (reference sequence).

The V and J genes are TRBV15 and TRBJ2-6; TRBD1 matches 8 bases. CDR1 LNHNV and CDR2 YYDKDF come from the germline V gene (reference sequence). V gave up 4 bases and J gave up 4 bases; unmatched junction bases: 9. This CDR3 contains 17 residues. As DNA, the CDR3 is TGTGCCACCAGCACTGACAGGGGTAAATGGGGGGCCAACGTCCTGACTTTC. It specifies CATSTDRGKWGANVLTF.

The V and J genes are TRBV6-6 and TRBJ2-7; 12 nucleotides line up with TRBD2. This CDR3 spans 16 amino acids. V lost 2 bases, J lost 5 bases, and 7 bases stayed unmatched. Germline CDR1 MNHNY, CDR2 SVGAGI (reference sequence). The CDR3 is CASSYVTSGGGNEQYF. Written as DNA, the CDR3 is TGTGCCAGCAGTTACGTGACTAGCGGGGGAGGCAACGAGCAGTACTTC.

The chain employs TRBV2 and TRBJ1-2, with 7 bases that match TRBD1. The V gene's germline CDR1 is SNHLY and CDR2 FYNNEI. The CDR3 runs to 15 residues. Trimming removed 2 bases from V and 4 bases from J; junction bases left unmatched: 7. CDR3 sequence (DNA): TGTGCCAGCAGTGAATCATGGGACAGTGGCTATGGCTACACCTTC. The encoded protein is CASSESWDSGYGYTF.

A single count supports this clone. V is TRBV6-1 and J is TRBJ2-1; 8 nucleotides align to TRBD2. Trimming removed 4 bases from V and 7 bases from J; junction bases left unmatched: 12. The CDR3 spans 16 residues. In germline, CDR1 is MNHNS, CDR2 SASEGT. CDR3 residues: CASSGPGTRLTNEQFF. In nucleotides, the CDR3 is TGTGCCAGCAGTGGACCCGGGACTAGACTTACAAATGAGCAGTTCTTC.

This clone was seen just once. This chain connects TRBV6-4 to TRBJ2-2; 14 bases align to TRBD2. The CDR3 covers 19 residues. The trim removed 4 bases at V and 2 bases at J, leaving 9 bases unmatched. The germline gives CDR1 MRHNA, CDR2 SNTAGT. Here the CDR3 reads CASSASGTSGGINTGELFF. DNA of the CDR3: TGTGCCAGCAGTGCCTCCGGGACTAGCGGGGGCATAAACACCGGGGAGCTGTTTTTT.

The genes are TRBV10-1 and TRBJ2-3; 14 bases fit TRBD2. V was pared by 0 bases and J by 5 bases, with 7 bases of the junction left unmatched. Per germline, CDR1 WNHNN and CDR2 SYGVQD (reference sequence). This CDR3 spans 18 amino acids. DNA of the CDR3: TGCGCCAGCAGTGAGTCCGGGACTAGCGGGAGATTTGGAGATACGCAGTATTTT. It codes for CASSESGTSGRFGDTQYF.

The count of this clone is one. The chain couples TRBV5-6 to TRBJ1-3; maybe TRBD1 (5 bases). V lost 4 bases and J 0 bases, leaving 11 bases between the germline ends. The CDR3 consists of 15 residues. Germline V gives CDR1 SGHDT, CDR2 YYEEEE. In DNA form, the CDR3 reads TGTGCCAGCAGCCGGAGACAGCACTCTGGAAACACCATATATTTT. Its translation: CASSRRQHSGNTIYF. Variable domain in full (rest from reference TRBV5-6 and TRBJ1-3): DAGVTQSPTHLIKTRGQQVTLRCSPKSGHDTVSWYQQALGQGPQFIFQYYEEEERQRGNFPDRFSGHQFPNYSSELNVNALLLGDSALYLCASSRRQHSGNTIYFGEGSWLTVV.

V and J are TRBV18 and TRBJ1-2, with a tentative D call TRBD1 (6 bases). This CDR3 comprises 17 residues. The V end lost 8 bases, the J end lost 0 bases, and 22 bases lay between the germline ends. CDR1 KGHSH and CDR2 LQKENI come from the germline V gene. In DNA, the CDR3 is TGTGCCAGCACCCGAACAGGGACGATAGCCGCTAACTATGGCTACACCTTC. Its translation is CASTRTGTIAANYGYTF. Based on the CDR3 plus reference TRBV18 and TRBJ1-2, the full variable domain is NAGVMQNPRHLVRRRGQEARLRCSPMKGHSHVYWYRQLPEEGLKFMVYLQKENIIDESGMPKERFSAEFPKEGPSILRIQQVVRGDSAAYFCASTRTGTIAANYGYTFGSGTRLTVV.

The V gene is TRBV7-6, the J gene TRBJ2-4; D might be TRBD2 (6 bases). V was trimmed by 1 base and J by 4 bases, leaving 11 bases between them. The CDR3 has 15 residues. Germline values: CDR1 SGHVS, CDR2 FNYEAQ. The CDR3 sequence: CASSLEQGGKNIQYF. CDR3 coding DNA: TGTGCCAGCAGCTTAGAGCAGGGAGGAAAAAACATTCAGTACTTC.

The J gene is TRBJ2-2, the V gene TRBV6-1; no definite D call. This CDR3 is built from 12 residues. Germline V gene lookup returns CDR1 MNHNS and CDR2 SASEGT. Trimming shortened V by 0 bases and J by 7 bases, and 3 bases separated the two germline ends. The CDR3 DNA reads TGTGCCAGCAGTGAAGCTCACGGGGAGCTGTTTTTT. This translates into CASSEAHGELFF.

J is TRBJ1-2 and V is TRBV20-1; no clear D. Trimming took off 6 bases at V and 8 bases at J, with 10 bases between the two ends. CDR3 size: 10 residues. Germline CDR1 and CDR2: DFQATT and SNEGSKA (reference sequence). The CDR3 nucleotides are TGCAGTGCAAAAAACGGGGGCTACACCTTC. Amino acids: CSAKNGGYTF.

This clone came up a few times. V and J are TRBV11-2 and TRBJ1-1; TRBD1 matches at 7 bases. Unmatched junction bases numbered 13, after V lost 4 bases and J lost 11 bases. The V gene's germline CDR1 is SGHAT and CDR2 FQNNGV. The CDR3 contains 14 residues. The CDR3 reads CASSSNIRQGKAFF. DNA for the CDR3: TGTGCCAGCAGCTCCAATATTAGACAGGGTAAGGCTTTCTTT.

The rearrangement uses TRBV12-3 or TRBV12-4 and TRBJ1-1, with D possibly matching TRBD1 (5 bases). This CDR3 spans 11 amino acids. V was clipped by 8 bases and J by 3 bases, with 7 bases between them. CDR3 amino acids: CASRGDTEAFF. Written as DNA, the CDR3 is TGTGCCAGCCGGGGGGACACTGAAGCTTTCTTT.

This chain's CDR3 is CASSFQGFDEKLFF. CDR3 coding DNA: TGCGCCAGCAGCTTTCAGGGGTTCGATGAAAAACTGTTTTTT. The chain links TRBV5-1 to TRBJ1-4, with a possible D match to TRBD1 (6 bases). Germline CDR1 is SGHRS and CDR2 is YFSETQ. Trimming removed 2 bases from V and 6 bases from J, with 11 bases in between. CDR3 length: 14 residues.

The chain couples TRBV5-1 to TRBJ2-7; 9 bases agree with TRBD1. CDR1 and CDR2 from the germline V gene are SGHRS and YFSETQ. The CDR3 contains 16 residues. V was pared by 4 bases and J by 2 bases, with 10 bases of the junction left unmatched. CDR3 sequence (DNA): TGCGCCAGCAGCCCCCCGGGGGACAGGGCTACCTACGAGCAGTACTTC. It translates to CASSPPGDRATYEQYF. Full variable domain (rest looked up from reference TRBV5-1 and TRBJ2-7): KAGVTQTPRYLIKTRGQQVTLSCSPISGHRSVSWYQQTPGQGLQFLFEYFSETQRNKGNFPGRFSGRQFSNSRSEMNVSTLELGDSALYLCASSPPGDRATYEQYFGPGTRLTVT.

This chain links TRBV5-1 with TRBJ1-1; TRBD1 matches at 7 bases. CDR3 length: 14 amino acids. Germline V gene lookup returns CDR1 SGHRS and CDR2 YFSETQ. Germline trimming cut 7 bases from V and 1 base from J; bases unmatched to any gene: 7. The CDR3 spells CASSRQGTNTEAFF. The CDR3, as DNA: TGCGCCAGCTCGAGACAGGGTACGAACACTGAAGCTTTCTTT.

This sequence joins TRBV10-3 and TRBJ2-7, with D perhaps TRBD1 (6 bases). Germline CDR1 ENHRY, CDR2 SYGVKD. The CDR3 sequence is 16 residues long. Trimming removed 2 bases at V and 3 bases at J, with 17 bases between. The CDR3 DNA reads as TGTGCCATCAGTGAGATTGTGTGGGGCAGGGGCTACGAGCAGTACTTC. It specifies CAISEIVWGRGYEQYF.

The J gene is TRBJ1-1, the V gene TRBV7-2, with 7 bases fitting TRBD1. V trimming: 5 bases; J trimming: 5 bases; junction bases outside the gene matches: 5. The germline gives CDR1 SGHTA, CDR2 FQGNSA. This CDR3 comprises 13 residues. CDR3 coding DNA: TGTGCCAGCAGCAGACAGGGTCAAACTGAAGCTTTCTTT. It is translated as CASSRQGQTEAFF.

The chain employs TRBV5-1 and TRBJ2-3; 7 nucleotides match TRBD2. The V gene end was trimmed by 0 bases and the J gene end by 3 bases; junction bases not matched to a gene: 7. Germline V gene sequence: CDR1 SGHRS, CDR2 YFSETQ. This CDR3 has 16 amino acids. This CDR3 is CASSLAGRERTDTQYF. DNA for the CDR3: TGCGCCAGCAGCTTGGCCGGGCGGGAGCGTACAGATACGCAGTATTTT.

This chain links TRBV2 with TRBJ2-1, with 8 nucleotides matching TRBD2. The germline CDR1 and CDR2 sequences are SNHLY and FYNNEI. Trimming at V came to 8 bases and at J to 3 bases, leaving 3 bases not matched to a gene. The CDR3 runs to 13 residues. CDR3 DNA: TGTGCCAGCTTAGCGGGACGCTACAATGAGCAGTTCTTC. This sequence encodes CASLAGRYNEQFF.

The chain couples TRBV30 to TRBJ1-2; TRBD1 matches at 8 bases. With V trimmed by 4 bases and J by 5 bases, 3 bases remained unmatched. This CDR3 spans 12 amino acids. Germline-derived CDR1 and CDR2 are GTSNPN and SVGIG (reference sequence). As DNA, the CDR3 is TGTGCCTGGATTCAGGGGGCATATGGCTACACCTTC. It codes for CAWIQGAYGYTF.

In DNA, the CDR3 is TGTGCCTCTGGAGCCCGGGACATTGCGTATGGCTACACCTTC. Translating it yields CASGARDIAYGYTF. The chain has TRBV30 and TRBJ1-2; D might be TRBD1 (6 bases). This CDR3 region has 14 residues. V was trimmed by 7 bases and J by 5 bases, leaving 20 bases between them. CDR1 and CDR2 (germline): GTSNPN, SVGIG (reference sequence). Filled out from reference TRBV30 and TRBJ1-2, the complete variable domain reads SQTIHQWPATLVQPVGSPLSLECTVEGTSNPNLYWYRQAAGRGLQLLFYSVGIGQISSEVPQNLSASRPQDRQFILSSKKLLLSDSGFYLCASGARDIAYGYTFGSGTRLTVV.

The chain couples TRBV5-1 to TRBJ1-3; no definite D call. With 3 bases removed from V and 0 bases from J, the gap between germline ends came to 10 bases. This CDR3 comprises 15 residues. The V gene's germline CDR1 is SGHRS and CDR2 YFSETQ. The CDR3 DNA is TGCGCCAGCAGCTCCGGGTCAGCCTCTGGAAACACCATATATTTT. Protein product: CASSSGSASGNTIYF.

There are a few counts of this clone. This chain joins TRBV12-3 or TRBV12-4 and TRBJ1-1; the D is unclear. With 1 base removed from V and 6 bases from J, the gap between germline ends came to 9 bases. The CDR3 sequence is 13 residues long. In nucleotides, the CDR3 is TGTGCCAGCAGTTTAGTGTCGGGGTCTGAAGCTTTCTTT. Protein sequence: CASSLVSGSEAFF.

The chain combines TRBV10-3 with TRBJ1-4; tentative D call: TRBD1 (5 bases). Trimming took 3 bases from V and 8 from J, leaving 13 bases between them. CDR3 length: 14 amino acids. Germline V gene lookup returns CDR1 ENHRY and CDR2 SYGVKD. This CDR3 reads CAISEGEGWEKLFF. In DNA, the CDR3 is TGTGCCATCAGTGAAGGGGAGGGATGGGAAAAACTGTTTTTT.

This chain joins TRBV6-6 and TRBJ2-2, with 8 nucleotides matching TRBD1. Germline-derived CDR1 and CDR2 are MNHNY and SVGAGI (reference sequence). V was clipped by 6 bases and J by 7 bases; unmatched bases: 7. This CDR3 comprises 14 residues. CDR3 coding DNA: TGTGCCAGCAGCATAACAGGGGGTGGCGGGGAGCTGTTTTTT. This encodes CASSITGGGGELFF.

This chain links TRBV14 with TRBJ2-1; no clear D. The germline CDR1 and CDR2 sequences are SGHDN and FVKESK. V was cut by 1 base and J by 1 base, with 8 bases left in between. The CDR3 totals 15 residues. In DNA, the CDR3 is TGTGCCAGCAGCCAAGTCGCAGGATCCTACAATGAGCAGTTCTTC. Its protein product is CASSQVAGSYNEQFF.